This T cell receptor beta chain was documented in a study of cytomegalovirus exposure and HLA in healthy donors. Primers included in the PCR were 60 Vbeta and 13 Jbeta primers. Using immunoSEQ multiplex PCR, the repertoire was profiled, and TCRdb retains in-frame clones only, with some absent. Among roughly 130,000 clones listed, over 80% were seen once. Among the donors, all were healthy bone marrow donors. Germline loops: CDR1 KGHSH, CDR2 LQKENI. The J segment lost 4 bases and the V segment lost 6 bases, leaving 6 bases of the junction unmatched. The CDR3 spans 13 residues. The TCR sequence derives from a boy aged 5 to 17 in good health and CMV-seronegative. This rearrangement joins TRBV18 to TRBJ2-7; 7 bases agree with TRBD1. Material for sequencing was PBMCs. CDR3: CASSRGQEYEQYF. CDR3 coding DNA: TGTGCCAGCTCGCGTGGACAGGAGTACGAGCAGTACTTC.